This T cell receptor (beta chain) was profiled in a study of T cells in Graves' hyperthyroidism and ophthalmopathy. Study findings and constraints: Prediction of ophthalmopathy progression came a median 6.5 months pre-onset. In simple terms, a model built on 13 V-J features told ophthalmopathy apart from stable hyperthyroidism.

Amplification of TCR beta CDR3 regions used RNA as the template. During a first-round RT-PCR of the TCR CDR3, the HTBI primer set was used. In TCRdb, the multiplex PCR reads were re-called with MiXCR into one record per CDR3 protein. Altogether 300,000 to 450,000 distinct CDR3 sequences are present, about 15% being singletons, with the ten largest covering roughly 21%. This clonotype was counted ten times or more. Its matching antigen is unknown. Germline V gene data show CDR1 as SGDLS and CDR2 as YYNGEE. The CDR3 totals 17 residues. Trimming took 4 bases from V and 5 from J, leaving 22 bases between them.

The TCR originated in a woman aged 25 to 39 with Graves' ophthalmopathy. The source material was blood. This chain uses TRBV9 with TRBJ2-1, with D possibly being TRBD1 or TRBD2 (5 bases each). The CDR3 spells CASSPKSRGRFHNEQFF. The CDR3 region has the DNA TGTGCCAGCAGCCCAAAGTCGAGGGGTAGGTTTCACAATGAGCAGTTCTTC.